This entry features one T cell receptor (beta chain) sequence. No antigen is known for it. Regarding time point: week 47, end of study. What each vaccine dose contained was 300 ug of mutant IDH1 20-mer peptide, accompanied by topical imiquimod. The study enrolled donors with new WHO grade 3 or 4 IDH1-mutant, ATRX-lost astrocytomas. The source of the sample is a study of a mutant IDH1 vaccine in newly diagnosed glioma. Across the study: Week 47 marked visit V13, whereas week 35 marked visit V12. General study findings and limits: Pseudoprogression appeared independent of alterations in top peripheral clonotypes.

Data came from immunoSEQ multiplex PCR; TCRdb stores just in-frame clones and leaves some out. This sample has almost 25,000 clones; 82% occur once, and the top ten carry about 4%. The V segment lost 3 bases and the J segment 3 bases; nucleotides outside the gene matches: 4. Per the germline V gene, CDR1 is LGHNA and CDR2 is YNFKEQ. This CDR3 region has 15 residues. This clonotype was sampled from a middle-aged man with glioma. Some clones in this sample may be carry-over from other donors' samples. The chain is built from TRBV4-2 and TRBJ2-3, with TRBD2 matching over 9 bases. This sample comprised PBMCs, obtained from a glioma patient whose treatment included an IDH1 peptide vaccine. CDR3 nucleotide sequence: TGTGCCAGCAGCCACATAGCGGGGGCAACAGATACGCAGTATTTT. This gives the protein CASSHIAGATDTQYF.